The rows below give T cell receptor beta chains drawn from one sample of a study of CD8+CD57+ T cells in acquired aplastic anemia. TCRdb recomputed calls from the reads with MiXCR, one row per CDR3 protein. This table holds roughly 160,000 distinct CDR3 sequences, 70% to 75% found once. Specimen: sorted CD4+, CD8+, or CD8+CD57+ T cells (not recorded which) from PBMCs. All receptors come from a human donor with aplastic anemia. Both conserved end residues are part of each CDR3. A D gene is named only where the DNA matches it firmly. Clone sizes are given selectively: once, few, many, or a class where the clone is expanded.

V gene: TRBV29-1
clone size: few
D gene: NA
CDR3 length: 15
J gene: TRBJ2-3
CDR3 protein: CSVEDLTGETDTQYF
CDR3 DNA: TGCAGCGTTGAAGATCTGACGGGAGAGACAGATACGCAGTATTTT

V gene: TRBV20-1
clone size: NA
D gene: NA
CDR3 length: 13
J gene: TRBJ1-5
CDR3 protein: CSAWVLRDQPQHF
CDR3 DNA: TGCAGTGCATGGGTTTTGAGGGATCAGCCCCAGCATTTT

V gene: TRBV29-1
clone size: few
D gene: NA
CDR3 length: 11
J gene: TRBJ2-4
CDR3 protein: CSVGMGNIQYF
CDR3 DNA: TGCAGCGTTGGGATGGGGAACATTCAGTACTTC

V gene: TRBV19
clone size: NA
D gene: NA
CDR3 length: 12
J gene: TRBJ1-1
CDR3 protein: CASRWGNTEAFF
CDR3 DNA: TGTGCCAGTAGATGGGGGAACACTGAAGCTTTCTTT

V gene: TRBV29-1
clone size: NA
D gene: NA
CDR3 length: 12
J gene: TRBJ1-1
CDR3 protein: CSVDGTSTEAFF
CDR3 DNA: TGCAGCGTTGATGGGACGTCCACTGAAGCTTTCTTT

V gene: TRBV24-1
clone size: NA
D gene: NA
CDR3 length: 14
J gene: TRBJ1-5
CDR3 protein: CATAQGYSNQPQRF
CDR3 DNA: TGTGCCACCGCTCAGGGCTATAGCAATCAGCCCCAGCGTTTT

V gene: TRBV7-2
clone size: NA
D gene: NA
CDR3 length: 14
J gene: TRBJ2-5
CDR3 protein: CASSLDGVVETQYF
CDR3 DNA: TGTGCCAGCAGCTTAGATGGGGTTGTCGAGACCCAGTACTTC

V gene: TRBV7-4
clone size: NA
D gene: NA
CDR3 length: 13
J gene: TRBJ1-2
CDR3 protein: CASSYEEATGYTF
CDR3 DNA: TGTGCCAGCAGTTACGAGGAGGCTACTGGCTACACCTTC

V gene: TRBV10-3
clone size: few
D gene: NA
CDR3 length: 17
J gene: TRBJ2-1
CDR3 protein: CAISEENSGALNNEQFF
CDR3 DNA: TGTGCCATCAGTGAGGAGAATAGCGGAGCCCTTAACAATGAGCAGTTCTTC

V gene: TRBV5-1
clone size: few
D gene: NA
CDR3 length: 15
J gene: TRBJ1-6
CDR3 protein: CASSLLSGIGSPLHF
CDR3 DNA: TGCGCCAGCAGCTTGCTCTCAGGGATCGGATCACCCCTCCACTTT

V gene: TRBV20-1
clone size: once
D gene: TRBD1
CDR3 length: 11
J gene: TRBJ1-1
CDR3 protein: CSADHRGEAFF
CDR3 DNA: TGCAGTGCTGACCACAGGGGAGAAGCTTTCTTT

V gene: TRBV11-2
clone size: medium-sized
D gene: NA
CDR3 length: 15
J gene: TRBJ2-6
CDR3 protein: CASSFPCSGANVLTF
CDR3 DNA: TGTGCCAGCAGCTTTCCGTGCTCTGGGGCCAACGTCCTGACTTTC

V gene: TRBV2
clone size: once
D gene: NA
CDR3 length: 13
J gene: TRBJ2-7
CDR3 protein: CASSVGQSYEQYF
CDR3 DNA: TGTGCCAGCAGTGTAGGGCAGTCCTACGAGCAGTACTTC

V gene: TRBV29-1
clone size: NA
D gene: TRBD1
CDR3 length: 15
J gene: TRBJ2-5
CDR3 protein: CSAEPGQGVLETQYF
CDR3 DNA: TGCAGCGCCGAACCGGGACAGGGGGTGTTGGAGACCCAGTACTTC

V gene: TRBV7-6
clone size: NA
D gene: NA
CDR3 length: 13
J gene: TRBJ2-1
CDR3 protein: CASSFGIADEQFF
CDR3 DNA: TGTGCCAGCAGCTTCGGGATCGCGGATGAGCAGTTCTTC

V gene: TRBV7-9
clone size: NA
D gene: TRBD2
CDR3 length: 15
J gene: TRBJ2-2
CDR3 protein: CASSLTGGGTGELFF
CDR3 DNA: TGTGCCAGCAGCTTGACGGGAGGAGGGACCGGGGAGCTGTTTTTT

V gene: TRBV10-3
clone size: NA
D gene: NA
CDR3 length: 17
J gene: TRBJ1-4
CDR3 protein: CAISEADRGATNEKLFF
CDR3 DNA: TGTGCCATCAGTGAGGCCGATCGAGGGGCAACTAATGAAAAACTGTTTTTT

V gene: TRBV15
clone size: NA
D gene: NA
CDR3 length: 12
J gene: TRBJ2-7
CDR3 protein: CATSKDQAAQYF
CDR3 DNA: TGTGCCACCAGCAAAGATCAAGCAGCTCAGTACTTC

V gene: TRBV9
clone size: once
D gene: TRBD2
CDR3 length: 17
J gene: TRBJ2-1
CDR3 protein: CASSEGLAGEKGNEQFF
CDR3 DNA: TGTGCCAGCAGCGAAGGACTAGCGGGAGAGAAGGGGAATGAGCAGTTCTTC

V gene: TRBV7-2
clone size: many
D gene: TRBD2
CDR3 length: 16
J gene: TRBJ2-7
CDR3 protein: CASSLTAGGVFYEQYF
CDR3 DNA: TGTGCCAGCAGCTTAACGGCGGGAGGGGTCTTCTACGAGCAGTACTTC

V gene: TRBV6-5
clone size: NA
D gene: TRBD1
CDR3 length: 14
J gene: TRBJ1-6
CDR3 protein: CASRLGQGDSPLHF
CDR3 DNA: TGTGCCAGCAGGTTAGGACAGGGTGATTCACCCCTCCACTTT

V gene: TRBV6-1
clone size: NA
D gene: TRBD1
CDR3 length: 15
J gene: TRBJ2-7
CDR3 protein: CASSHRGPLGYEQYF
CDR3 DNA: TGTGCCAGCAGCCACAGGGGTCCTTTAGGCTACGAGCAGTACTTC

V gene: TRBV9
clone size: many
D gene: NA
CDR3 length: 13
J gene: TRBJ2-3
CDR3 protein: CASSAGGPDTQYF
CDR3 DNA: TGTGCCAGCAGCGCCGGGGGGCCAGATACGCAGTATTTT

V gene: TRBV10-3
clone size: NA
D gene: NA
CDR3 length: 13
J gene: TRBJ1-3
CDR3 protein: CAITPPPGNTIYF
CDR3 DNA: TGTGCCATCACCCCCCCGCCTGGAAACACCATATATTTT

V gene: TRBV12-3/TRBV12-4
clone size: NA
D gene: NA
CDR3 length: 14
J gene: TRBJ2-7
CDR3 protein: CASSRNPRNYEQYF
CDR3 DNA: TGTGCCAGCAGCCGGAATCCGAGAAACTACGAGCAGTACTTC

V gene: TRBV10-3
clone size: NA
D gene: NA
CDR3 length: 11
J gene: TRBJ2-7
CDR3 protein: CAISENYEQYF
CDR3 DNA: TGTGCCATCAGTGAGAACTACGAGCAGTACTTC

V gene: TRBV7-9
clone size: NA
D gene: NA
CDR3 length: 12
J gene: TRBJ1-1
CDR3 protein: CASSFQGSEAFF
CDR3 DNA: TGTGCCAGCAGCTTCCAGGGATCTGAAGCTTTCTTT

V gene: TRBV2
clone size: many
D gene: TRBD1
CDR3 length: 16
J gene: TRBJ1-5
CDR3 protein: CASSGARTGSNQPQHF
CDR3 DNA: TGTGCCAGCAGTGGTGCTCGGACAGGCAGCAATCAGCCCCAGCATTTT

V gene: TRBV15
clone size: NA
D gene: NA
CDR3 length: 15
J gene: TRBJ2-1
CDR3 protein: CATSDVSSSYNEQFF
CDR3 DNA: TGTGCCACCAGCGACGTTTCGAGCTCCTACAATGAGCAGTTCTTC

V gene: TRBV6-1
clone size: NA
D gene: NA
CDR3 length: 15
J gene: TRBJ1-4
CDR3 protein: CASSESQVPDEKLFF
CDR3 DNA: TGTGCCAGCAGCGAATCGCAGGTACCTGATGAAAAACTGTTTTTT

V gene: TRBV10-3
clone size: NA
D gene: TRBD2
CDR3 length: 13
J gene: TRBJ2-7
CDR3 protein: CATREETEYEQYF
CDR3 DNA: TGTGCCACCCGGGAGGAGACGGAATACGAGCAGTACTTC

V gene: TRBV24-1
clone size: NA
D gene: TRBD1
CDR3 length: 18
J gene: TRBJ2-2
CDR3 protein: CATSLRKRTGHNTGELFF
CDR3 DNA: TGTGCCACCAGTCTTCGCAAACGGACAGGACATAACACCGGGGAGCTGTTTTTT

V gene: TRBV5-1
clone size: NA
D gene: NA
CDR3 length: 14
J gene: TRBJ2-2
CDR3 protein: CASSLVQNTGELFF
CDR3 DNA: TGCGCCAGCAGCTTGGTTCAGAACACCGGGGAGCTGTTTTTT

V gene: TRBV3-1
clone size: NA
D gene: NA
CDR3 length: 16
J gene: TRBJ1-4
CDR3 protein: CASSQDMARANEKLFF
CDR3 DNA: TGTGCCAGCAGCCAAGATATGGCTCGAGCTAATGAAAAACTGTTTTTT

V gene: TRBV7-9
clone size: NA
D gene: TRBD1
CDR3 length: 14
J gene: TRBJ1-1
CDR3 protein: CASSVAGGNAEAFF
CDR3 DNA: TGTGCCAGCAGCGTAGCAGGGGGCAATGCTGAAGCTTTCTTT

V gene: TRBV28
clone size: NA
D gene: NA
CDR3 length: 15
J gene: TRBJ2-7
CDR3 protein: CASSLTAGDIYEQYF
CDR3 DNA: TGTGCCAGCAGTTTAACCGCAGGTGACATCTACGAGCAGTACTTC

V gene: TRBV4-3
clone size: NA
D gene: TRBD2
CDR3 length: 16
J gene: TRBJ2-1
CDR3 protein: CASSQDLAGYYNEQFF
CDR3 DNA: TGCGCCAGCAGCCAAGATCTAGCGGGGTATTACAATGAGCAGTTCTTC

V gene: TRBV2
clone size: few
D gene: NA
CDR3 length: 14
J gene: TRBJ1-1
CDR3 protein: CASSELYLNTEAFF
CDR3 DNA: TGTGCCAGCAGTGAGCTTTACCTGAACACTGAAGCTTTCTTT

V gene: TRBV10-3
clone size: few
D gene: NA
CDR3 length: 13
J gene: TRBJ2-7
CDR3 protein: CAIEPGDENEQYF
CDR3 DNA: TGTGCCATCGAACCCGGGGATGAAAACGAGCAGTACTTC

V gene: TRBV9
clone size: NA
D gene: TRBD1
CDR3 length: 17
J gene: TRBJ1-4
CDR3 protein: CASSVQRGQGVGEKLFF
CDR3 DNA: TGTGCCAGCAGCGTCCAAAGGGGACAGGGTGTTGGTGAAAAACTGTTTTTT

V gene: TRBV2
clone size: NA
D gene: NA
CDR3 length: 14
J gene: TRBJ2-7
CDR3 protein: CASSEQDSTYEQYF
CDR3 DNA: TGTGCCAGCAGTGAACAGGACAGCACCTACGAGCAGTACTTC

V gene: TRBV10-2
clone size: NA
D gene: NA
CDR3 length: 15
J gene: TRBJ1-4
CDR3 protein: CASSESESESEKLFF
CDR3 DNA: TGCGCCAGCAGTGAGTCGGAGTCCGAGAGTGAAAAACTGTTTTTT

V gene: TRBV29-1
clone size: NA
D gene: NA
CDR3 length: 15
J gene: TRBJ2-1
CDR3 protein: CSVATPRLGPNEQFF
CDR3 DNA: TGCAGCGTCGCCACCCCCAGGTTGGGACCCAATGAGCAGTTCTTC

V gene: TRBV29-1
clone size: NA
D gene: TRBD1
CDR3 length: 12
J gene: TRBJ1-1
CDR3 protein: CSVQDRGTEAFF
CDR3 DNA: TGCAGCGTCCAGGACAGGGGGACTGAAGCTTTCTTT

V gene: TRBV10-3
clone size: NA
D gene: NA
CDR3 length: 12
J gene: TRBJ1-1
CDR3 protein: CAISESTTVAFF
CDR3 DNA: TGTGCCATCAGTGAGTCCACCACGGTAGCTTTCTTT

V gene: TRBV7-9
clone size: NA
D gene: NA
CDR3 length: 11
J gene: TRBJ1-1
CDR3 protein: CASNREAEAFF
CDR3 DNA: TGTGCCAGTAACAGGGAAGCTGAAGCTTTCTTT

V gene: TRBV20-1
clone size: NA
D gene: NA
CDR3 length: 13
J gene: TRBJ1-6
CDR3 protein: CSATGVVNSPLHF
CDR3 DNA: TGCAGTGCTACAGGGGTCGTCAATTCACCCCTCCACTTT

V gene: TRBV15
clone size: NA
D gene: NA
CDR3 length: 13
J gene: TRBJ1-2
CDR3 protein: CATSRDSRAGYTF
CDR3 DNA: TGTGCCACCAGCAGGGATTCCAGGGCTGGCTACACCTTC

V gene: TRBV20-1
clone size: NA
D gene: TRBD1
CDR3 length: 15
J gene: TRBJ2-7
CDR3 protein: CSAVSGQGIAYEQYF
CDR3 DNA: TGCAGTGCTGTGTCGGGACAGGGGATCGCGTACGAGCAGTACTTC

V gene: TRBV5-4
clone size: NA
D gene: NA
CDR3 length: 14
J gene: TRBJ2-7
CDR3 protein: CASSFGAGESAQYF
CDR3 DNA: TGTGCCAGCAGCTTCGGGGCAGGGGAGTCGGCCCAGTACTTC